The 18 T cell receptor beta chains below were found in one sample sequenced in a study of cytomegalovirus exposure and HLA in healthy donors. This PCR relied on a set of 60 Vbeta primers and 13 Jbeta primers. Using immunoSEQ multiplex PCR, the repertoire was profiled, and TCRdb retains in-frame clones only, with some absent. Of about 190,000 clones listed, approximately 78% are singletons. Source material: PBMCs. Receptors were obtained from a young woman in good health and CMV-seropositive.

The chain links TRBV12-5 to TRBJ2-5; 8 bases match TRBD1. The CDR3 is 16 residues long. With V trimmed by 1 base and J by 5 bases, 9 bases remained unmatched. Germline V gene data show CDR1 as LGHNT and CDR2 as FRNRAP. The CDR3 loop is CASGLASGGLGETQYF. CDR3 nucleotide sequence: TGTGCTAGTGGTTTGGCCTCAGGGGGCTTGGGGGAGACCCAGTACTTC.

In the case of this clone: Other DNA sequences in this specimen translate into the identical CDR3. The gene calls are TRBV5-1 and TRBJ1-5; D remains unclear. This CDR3 is 13 amino acids long. Germline CDR1 is SGHRS and CDR2 is YFSETQ. The V gene lost 0 bases and the J gene lost 5 bases, with 6 bases spanning the gap. CDR3 sequence reads: CASSLGGDQPQHF. The CDR3 DNA reads as TGCGCCAGCAGCTTGGGGGGAGATCAGCCCCAGCATTTT.

The chain is built from TRBV7-8 and TRBJ1-5; no firm D call. Germline V CDR1 and CDR2: SGHVS, FQNEAQ. V was clipped by 6 bases and J by 11 bases, with 17 bases between them. CDR3 length equals 13 residues. The DNA for the CDR3 is TGTGCCAGCAGTCAGCCCCCCAGCCTAGCCCAGCATTTT. This translates into CASSQPPSLAQHF.

The gene calls are TRBV5-6 and TRBJ2-1; D is perhaps TRBD2 (5 bases). CDR1 and CDR2 (germline): SGHDT, YYEEEE. Trimming pared 0 bases from V and 9 bases from J, leaving 7 bases between. The CDR3 length is 12 residues. For the CDR3, the DNA is TGTGCCAGCAGCTTGGCGAGCGGTGAGCAGTTCTTC. Its translation: CASSLASGEQFF.

The rearrangement uses TRBV7-2 and TRBJ2-7; tentatively, D is TRBD1 (5 bases). Germline V gene data show CDR1 as SGHTA and CDR2 as FQGNSA. V was cut by 5 bases and J by 3 bases, with 20 bases left in between. This CDR3 has 16 residues. The CDR3 reads CASSRGNPWANYEQYF. Written as DNA, the CDR3 is TGTGCCAGCAGCAGGGGAAACCCTTGGGCAAACTACGAGCAGTACTTC.

The chain recombines TRBV5-1 with TRBJ2-5; 9 positions match TRBD2. The CDR3 is made up of 16 amino acids. The germline CDR1 and CDR2 sequences are SGHRS and YFSETQ. V shed 1 base, J shed 3 bases, and the junction held 7 bases outside the gene matches. The CDR3 DNA follows: TGCGCCAGCAGCTTGAAGGGGTTAGCGGGGGAAGAGACCCAGTACTTC. It translates to CASSLKGLAGEETQYF. Complete variable domain (other parts from reference TRBV5-1 and TRBJ2-5): KAGVTQTPRYLIKTRGQQVTLSCSPISGHRSVSWYQQTPGQGLQFLFEYFSETQRNKGNFPGRFSGRQFSNSRSEMNVSTLELGDSALYLCASSLKGLAGEETQYFGPGTRLLVL.

As to this clone: The same CDR3 arises from other DNA sequences in this sample as well. The CDR3 loop is CASSLGLAGSTDTQYF. The CDR3 region has the DNA TGTGCCAGCAGCTTAGGACTAGCGGGAAGCACAGATACGCAGTATTTT. This sequence joins TRBV11-3 and TRBJ2-3; TRBD2 matches 11 bases. Looked up from germline, CDR1 is SGHNT and CDR2 is YENEEA. This CDR3 spans 16 amino acids. V was pared by 1 base and J by 0 bases, with 0 bases of the junction left unmatched.

This clone is a singleton in its sample. V gene TRBV7-9 combines with J gene TRBJ2-2; 8 nucleotides agree with TRBD1. The CDR3 is made up of 16 amino acids. With V trimmed by 7 bases and J by 1 base, 8 bases remained unmatched. Germline V lookup: CDR1 SEHNR, CDR2 FQNEAQ (reference sequence). CDR3 protein: CASTPWGTGNTGELFF. CDR3 sequence (DNA): TGTGCCAGCACCCCCTGGGGGACAGGGAACACCGGGGAGCTGTTTTTT. Based on the CDR3 plus reference TRBV7-9 and TRBJ2-2, the full variable domain is DTGVSQNPRHKITKRGQNVTFRCDPISEHNRLYWYRQTLGQGPEFLTYFQNEAQLEKSRLLSDRFSAERPKGSFSTLEIQRTEQGDSAMYLCASTPWGTGNTGELFFGEGSRLTVL.

This clone was picked up a small number of times. The CDR3 loop reads CASSSRTHTYEQYF. The CDR3 nucleotides read TGTGCCAGCAGTTCCCGGACACATACCTACGAGCAGTACTTC. The genes are TRBV6-1 and TRBJ2-7; D might be TRBD1 (5 bases). V was pared by 5 bases and J by 2 bases, with 13 bases between. The CDR3 consists of 14 residues. From germline, CDR1 is MNHNS and CDR2 SASEGT.

This clone was detected a few times. V gene TRBV5-1 combines with J gene TRBJ2-7; 8 positions match TRBD1. The CDR3 runs to 15 residues. CDR1 and CDR2 from the germline V gene are SGHRS and YFSETQ. The V and J ends lost 4 bases and 4 bases, in that order; junction bases with no gene match: 10. This CDR3 is CASSAGGVPIYEQYF. The CDR3 region has the DNA TGCGCCAGCAGCGCAGGGGGCGTCCCGATTTACGAGCAGTACTTC.

This clone was seen a few times. The gene calls are TRBV5-8 and TRBJ2-5; 10 bases are a match to TRBD1. Germline CDR1 is SGHTS and CDR2 is YDEGEE. This CDR3 has 15 amino acids. Losses at the gene ends were 0 bases for V and 5 bases for J; bases not matched to a gene: 4. The CDR3 nucleotides are TGTGCCAGCAGCTTGGGACAGGGGGCTGGGGAGACCCAGTACTTC. Encoded protein: CASSLGQGAGETQYF.

This chain joins TRBV5-1 and TRBJ2-5; perhaps TRBD1 as D (6 bases). The CDR3 runs 14 residues. V lost 5 bases to trimming and J lost 1 base, with 12 bases between them. Per the germline V gene, CDR1 is SGHRS and CDR2 is YFSETQ. DNA of the CDR3: TGCGCCAGCAGGGGGATGGGGGCCCAAGAGACCCAGTACTTC. Translated: CASRGMGAQETQYF.

The J gene is TRBJ2-7, the V gene TRBV6-1; 7 bases align to TRBD1. Trimming cost V 6 bases and J 1 base; bases outside gene matches: 9. This CDR3 spans 15 amino acids. Germline V gene data show CDR1 as MNHNS and CDR2 as SASEGT. The CDR3 bases are TGTGCCAGCAGAGCTACAGGGGACCCTTCCTACGAGCAGTACTTC. This sequence encodes CASRATGDPSYEQYF.

The rearrangement uses TRBV27 and TRBJ2-6; D is perhaps TRBD2 (6 bases). V was trimmed by 1 base and J by 4 bases, leaving 14 bases between them. This CDR3 spans 17 amino acids. Germline V CDR1 and CDR2: MNHEY, SMNVEV (reference sequence). The DNA for the CDR3 is TGTGCCAGCAGTTTATTGTCTGGGACTTACGGGGCCAACGTCCTGACTTTC. It is translated as CASSLLSGTYGANVLTF.

This clone was observed a handful of times. The chain links TRBV27 to TRBJ2-7; 11 nucleotides align to TRBD2. Germline CDR1 MNHEY, CDR2 SMNVEV (reference sequence). J gave up 4 bases and V 6 bases, and 8 bases lay outside the gene matches. The CDR3 sequence is 15 residues long. CDR3 nucleotides: TGTGCCAGCAGCCGACACGGGACTAGCGGATACGAGCAGTACTTC. Protein sequence: CASSRHGTSGYEQYF.

J is TRBJ1-2 and V is TRBV7-9; 8 bases match TRBD1. This CDR3 has 15 amino acids. The trim removed 1 base at V and 8 bases at J, leaving 9 bases unmatched. Germline lookup yields CDR1 SEHNR and CDR2 FQNEAQ (reference sequence). The CDR3 reads CASSLGAGGSEGYTF. CDR3 in DNA: TGTGCCAGCAGCTTAGGTGCAGGGGGCTCGGAAGGCTACACCTTC.

The chain has TRBV7-8 and TRBJ2-7; D may be TRBD2 (6 bases). Germline V lookup: CDR1 SGHVS, CDR2 FQNEAQ. The V end lost 5 bases, the J end lost 1 base, and 12 bases lay between the germline ends. This CDR3 comprises 14 residues. CDR3 region: CASSRGRQSYEQYF. CDR3 coding DNA: TGTGCCAGCAGCCGAGGGAGGCAATCCTACGAGCAGTACTTC.

The CDR3 DNA is TGTGCCAGCAGCCCAAAACGGGGTACTGAAGCTTTCTTT. Encoded protein: CASSPKRGTEAFF. The chain links TRBV9 to TRBJ1-1; D gene uncertain. Between the trimmed V and J ends, which lost 4 bases and 5 bases, there was a span of 12 bases. The CDR3 has 13 residues. Looked up from germline, CDR1 is SGDLS and CDR2 is YYNGEE. Using reference TRBV9 and TRBJ1-1 for the parts outside the CDR3, the full variable domain is DSGVTQTPKHLITATGQRVTLRCSPRSGDLSVYWYQQSLDQGLQFLIQYYNGEERAKGNILERFSAQQFPDLHSELNLSSLELGDSALYFCASSPKRGTEAFFGQGTRLTVV.